These 9 T cell receptor beta chains originate from one sample sequenced in a study of T cell responses to AZD1222 COVID-19 vaccine. Measured with immunoSEQ multiplex PCR; TCRdb has only the in-frame clones, and not every one. The sample shows roughly 100,000 clones, around nine tenths of them seen only once. The starting material was peripheral blood, obtained on day 0 of AZD1222 vaccination. The receptor source for this set is an adult in good health.

In DNA, the CDR3 is TGTGCCATCAGAGAGGCGAACACCGGGGAGCTGTTTTTT. Translating gives CAIREANTGELFF. The chain has TRBV10-3 and TRBJ2-2; D remains unclear. CDR3 length: 13 amino acids. V dropped 6 bases and J dropped 0 bases, with 5 bases sitting between them. Germline-derived CDR1 and CDR2 are ENHRY and SYGVKD.

Regarding this clone: This CDR3 is also generated by other DNA sequences in the sample. The V call is TRBV5-1, the J call TRBJ2-3; unclear D gene. This CDR3 is built from 14 residues. Trimming took off 0 bases at V and 1 base at J, with 6 bases between the two ends. Germline V gives CDR1 SGHRS, CDR2 YFSETQ. The CDR3 DNA follows: TGCGCCAGCAGCTTGGGTGGGGGCACAGATACGCAGTATTTT. Its protein product is CASSLGGGTDTQYF.

Written as DNA, the CDR3 is TGTGCCAGCAGTATGACAGACAGGCCCTACGAGCAGTACTTC. Residues: CASSMTDRPYEQYF. The V gene is TRBV6-5, the J gene TRBJ2-7, with D possibly TRBD1 on 6 matching bases. V lost 5 bases, J lost 2 bases, and 13 bases lay in between. The V gene's germline CDR1 is MNHEY and CDR2 SVGAGI. CDR3 length: 14 amino acids.

With respect to this clone: Other DNA sequences within the sample encode an identical CDR3. The chain couples TRBV27 to TRBJ2-7, with D perhaps TRBD2 (6 bases). CDR3 length: 14 amino acids. Per germline, CDR1 MNHEY and CDR2 SMNVEV (reference sequence). V was cut by 5 bases and J by 0 bases, with 11 bases left in between. The CDR3 protein is CASSLGGSSYEQYF. The CDR3, as DNA: TGTGCCAGCAGTCTAGGAGGGAGCTCCTACGAGCAGTACTTC.

The chain uses TRBV5-5 and TRBJ1-2, with D maybe TRBD1 (5 bases). The V gene's germline CDR1 is SGHKS and CDR2 YYEKEE (reference sequence). This CDR3 spans 13 amino acids. The V end was cut by 2 bases, the J end by 3 bases, with 8 bases between. The CDR3 sequence is CASSLGRDYGYTF. Here the CDR3 DNA reads TGTGCCAGCAGCTTAGGCAGGGACTATGGCTACACCTTC.

The CDR3 bases are TGCGCCAGCAGGCCGAGGGTGGCTGGGGCCAACGTCCTGACTTTC. Its protein is CASRPRVAGANVLTF. The chain combines TRBV23-1 with TRBJ2-6; TRBD2 is a possible D gene (5 bases). TRBV23-1 is known as an ORF, though its function is uncertain. The V and J ends lost 6 bases and 2 bases respectively, with 11 bases between them. The CDR3 runs to 15 residues.

This chain links TRBV19 with TRBJ1-4; 8 nucleotides line up with TRBD1. CDR3 size: 15 residues. CDR1 and CDR2 from the germline V gene are LNHDA and SQIVND (reference sequence). The junction had 4 bases not matched to a gene; V was cut back by 3 bases and J by 4 bases. The CDR3 spells CASSIGQGHNEKLFF. As DNA, the CDR3 is TGTGCCAGTAGTATTGGACAGGGCCATAATGAAAAACTGTTTTTT.

This chain connects TRBV21-1 to TRBJ1-2. TRBV21-1 corresponds to a pseudogene. The CDR3 has 13 amino acids. The CDR3 region has the DNA TGTGCCAGCAGCAGAAGAAGACCCAATGGCTACACCTTC. It encodes CASSRRRPNGYTF.

A remark on this clone: Its ends do not fully match the called genes, so a read error is possible. The V call is TRBV28, the J call TRBJ2-1; D is undetermined. Germline CDR1 is MDHEN and CDR2 is SYDVKM. The CDR3 length is 12 residues. The CDR3 region has the DNA TGTGCCAGCAGTCTACCCTACGATGAGCAGTTCTTC. This encodes CASSLPYDEQFF.